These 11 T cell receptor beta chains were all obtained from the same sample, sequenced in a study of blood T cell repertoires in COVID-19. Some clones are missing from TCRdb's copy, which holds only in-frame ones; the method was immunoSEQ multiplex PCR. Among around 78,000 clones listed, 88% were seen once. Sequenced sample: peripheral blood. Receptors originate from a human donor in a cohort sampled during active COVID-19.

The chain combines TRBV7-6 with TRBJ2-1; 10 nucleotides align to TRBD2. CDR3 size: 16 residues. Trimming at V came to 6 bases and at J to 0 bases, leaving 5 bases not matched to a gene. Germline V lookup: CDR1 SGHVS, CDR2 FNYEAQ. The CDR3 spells CASSPSGGSSYNEQFF. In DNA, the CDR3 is TGTGCCAGCAGTCCTAGCGGGGGCAGCTCCTACAATGAGCAGTTCTTC.

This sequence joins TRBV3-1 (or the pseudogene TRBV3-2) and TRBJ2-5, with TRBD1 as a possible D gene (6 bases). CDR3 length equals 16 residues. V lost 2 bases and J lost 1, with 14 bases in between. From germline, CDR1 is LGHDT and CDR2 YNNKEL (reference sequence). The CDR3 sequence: CASSQNRDPPQETQYF. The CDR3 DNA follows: TGTGCCAGCAGCCAAAACAGGGACCCCCCCCAAGAGACCCAGTACTTC.

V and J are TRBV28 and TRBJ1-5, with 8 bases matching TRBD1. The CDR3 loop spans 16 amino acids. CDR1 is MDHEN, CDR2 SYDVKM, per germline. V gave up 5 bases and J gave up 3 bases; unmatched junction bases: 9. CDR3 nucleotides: TGTGCCAGCAGTCGCTCCGGGACAGGAAACAATCAGCCCCAGCATTTT. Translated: CASSRSGTGNNQPQHF. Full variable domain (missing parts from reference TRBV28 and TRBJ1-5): DVKVTQSSRYLVKRTGEKVFLECVQDMDHENMFWYRQDPGLGLRLIYFSYDVKMKEKGDIPEGYSVSREKKERFSLILESASTNQTSMYLCASSRSGTGNNQPQHFGDGTRLSIL.

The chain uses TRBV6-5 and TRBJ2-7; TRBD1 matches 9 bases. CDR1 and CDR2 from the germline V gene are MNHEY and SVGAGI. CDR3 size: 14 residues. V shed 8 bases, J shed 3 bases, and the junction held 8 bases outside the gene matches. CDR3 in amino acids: CASAFMGQGYEQYF. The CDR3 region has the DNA TGTGCCAGCGCCTTCATGGGACAGGGCTACGAGCAGTACTTC.

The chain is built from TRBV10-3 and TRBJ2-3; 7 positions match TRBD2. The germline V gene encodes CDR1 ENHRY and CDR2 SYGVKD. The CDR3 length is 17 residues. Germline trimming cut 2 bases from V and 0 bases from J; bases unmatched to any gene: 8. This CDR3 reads CAISEGTLAASTDTQYF. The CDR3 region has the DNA TGTGCCATCAGTGAGGGAACCCTAGCGGCTAGCACAGATACGCAGTATTTT.

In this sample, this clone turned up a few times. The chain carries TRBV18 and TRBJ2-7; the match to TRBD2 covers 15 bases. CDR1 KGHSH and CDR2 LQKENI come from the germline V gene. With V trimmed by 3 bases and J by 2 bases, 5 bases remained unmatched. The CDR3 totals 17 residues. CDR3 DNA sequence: TGTGCCAGCTCACCGGGACTAGCGGGAGGCGGGACCTACGAGCAGTACTTC. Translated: CASSPGLAGGGTYEQYF.

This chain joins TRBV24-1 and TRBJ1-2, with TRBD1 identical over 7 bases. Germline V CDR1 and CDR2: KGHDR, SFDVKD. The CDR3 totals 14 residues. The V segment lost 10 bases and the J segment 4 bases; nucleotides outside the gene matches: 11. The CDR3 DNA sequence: TGTGCCACAAGACAGGGTGGTGGGGTCTATGGCTACACCTTC. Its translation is CATRQGGGVYGYTF.

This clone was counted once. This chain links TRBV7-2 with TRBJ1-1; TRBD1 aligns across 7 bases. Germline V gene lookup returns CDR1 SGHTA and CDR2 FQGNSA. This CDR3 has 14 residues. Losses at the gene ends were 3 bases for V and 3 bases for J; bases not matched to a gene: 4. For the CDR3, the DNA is TGTGCCAGCAGCTTCGACAGGGCCTACACTGAAGCTTTCTTT. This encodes CASSFDRAYTEAFF.

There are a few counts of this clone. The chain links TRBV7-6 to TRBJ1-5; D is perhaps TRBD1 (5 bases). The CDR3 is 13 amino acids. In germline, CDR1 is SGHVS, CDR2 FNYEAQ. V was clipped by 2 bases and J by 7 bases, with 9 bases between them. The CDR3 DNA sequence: TGTGCCAGCAGCTTACAGGGTAACCAGCCCCAGCATTTT. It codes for CASSLQGNQPQHF. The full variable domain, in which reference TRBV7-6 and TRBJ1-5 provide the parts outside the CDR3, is GAGVSQSPRYKVTKRGQDVALRCDPISGHVSLYWYRQALGQGPEFLTYFNYEAQQDKSGLPNDRFSAERPEGSISTLTIQRTEQRDSAMYRCASSLQGNQPQHFGDGTRLSIL.

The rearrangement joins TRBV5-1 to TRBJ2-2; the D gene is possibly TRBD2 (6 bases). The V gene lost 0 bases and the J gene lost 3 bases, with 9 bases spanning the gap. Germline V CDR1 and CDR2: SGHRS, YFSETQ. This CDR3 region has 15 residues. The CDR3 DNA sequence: TGCGCCAGCAGCTTGGCGGGGGATTACACCGGGGAGCTGTTTTTT. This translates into CASSLAGDYTGELFF.

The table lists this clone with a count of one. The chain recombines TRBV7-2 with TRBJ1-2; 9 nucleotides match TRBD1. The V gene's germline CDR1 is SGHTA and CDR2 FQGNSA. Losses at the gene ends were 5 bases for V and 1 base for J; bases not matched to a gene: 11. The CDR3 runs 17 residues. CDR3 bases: TGTGCCAGCAGCGTGACAAGTGGGGGACAGGGTAACTATGGCTACACCTTC. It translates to CASSVTSGGQGNYGYTF.